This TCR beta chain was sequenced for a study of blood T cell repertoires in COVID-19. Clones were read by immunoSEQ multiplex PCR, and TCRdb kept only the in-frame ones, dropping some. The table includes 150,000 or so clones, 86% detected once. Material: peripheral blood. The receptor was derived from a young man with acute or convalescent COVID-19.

The CDR3 DNA follows: TGTGCCAGCAGTGAAAAGGGGACAGGATCAATTGATGGCTACACCTTC. Amino acid sequence: CASSEKGTGSIDGYTF. The V and J genes are TRBV6-1 and TRBJ1-2, with 8 bases fitting TRBD1. The CDR3 loop spans 16 amino acids. V gave up 2 bases and J gave up 6 bases; unmatched junction bases: 11. Germline V CDR1 and CDR2: MNHNS, SASEGT.